This T cell receptor (beta chain) originates from a study of blood T cell repertoires in COVID-19. Study information: Donors in the United States, Italy and Spain gave samples during acute or convalescent COVID-19.

The CDR3 is 16 residues long. The J segment lost 1 base and the V segment lost 1 base, leaving 3 bases of the junction unmatched. The germline V gene has CDR1 SGHTA and CDR2 FQGNSA. This clone has only one observation. Repertoires were generated with immunoSEQ multiplex PCR, while TCRdb's copy carries only in-frame clones and drops some. The sample holds 250,000 to 300,000 clones, approximately 85% seen once. This sequence joins TRBV7-2 and TRBJ2-5, with 10 bases identical to TRBD2. The sample taken for sequencing was peripheral blood. The receptor comes from a man aged 45 to 65 with active or convalescent COVID-19. CDR3 sequence reads: CASSLGPSGGQETQYF. The CDR3 DNA is TGTGCCAGCAGCTTAGGCCCTAGCGGGGGCCAAGAGACCCAGTACTTC. Variable domain in full (rest from reference TRBV7-2 and TRBJ2-5): GAGVSQSPSNKVTEKGKDVELRCDPISGHTALYWYRQSLGQGLEFLIYFQGNSAPDKSGLPSDRFSAERTGGSVSTLTIQRTQQEDSAVYLCASSLGPSGGQETQYFGPGTRLLVL.